The 32 T cell receptor beta chains given below trace back to one sample, sequenced in a study of control samples from healthy donors and cancer patients. Assay used: immunoSEQ multiplex PCR; TCRdb lists only in-frame clones, some missing. The sample consists of tens of thousands of clones, roughly 85% of them appearing once. Sequencing was done on a sample of blood. These receptor sequences come from a man aged 35 to 55 in good health.

This rearrangement joins TRBV9 to TRBJ2-3, with no clear D. CDR3 length: 12 residues. Trimming removed 4 bases at V and 6 bases at J, with 9 bases between. From germline, CDR1 is SGDLS and CDR2 YYNGEE. The CDR3: CASSPASDTQYF. The CDR3 DNA is TGTGCCAGCAGCCCCGCGTCGGATACGCAGTATTTT.

V gene TRBV11-1 combines with J gene TRBJ2-3; TRBD2 might be the D (5 bases). Trimming cost V 6 bases and J 0 bases, with 10 bases left between them. Germline V gene data show CDR1 as SGHAT and CDR2 as FQDESV (reference sequence). CDR3 size: 14 residues. The CDR3 DNA sequence: TGTGCCAGCAGTCAGGAGGCTAGCACAGATACGCAGTATTTT. Translating gives CASSQEASTDTQYF. Based on the CDR3 plus reference TRBV11-1 and TRBJ2-3, the full variable domain is EAEVAQSPRYKITEKSQAVAFWCDPISGHATLYWYRQILGQGPELLVQFQDESVVDDSQLPKDRFSAERLKGVDSTLKIQPAELGDSAMYLCASSQEASTDTQYFGPGTRLTVL.

The chain couples TRBV19 to TRBJ1-2; unclear D gene. The CDR3 has 14 residues. With 4 bases removed from V and 4 bases from J, the gap between germline ends came to 13 bases. Looked up from germline, CDR1 is LNHDA and CDR2 is SQIVND (reference sequence). CDR3 sequence (DNA): TGTGCCAGTAGTACCAGAGGAGGCGGCTATGGCTACACCTTC. Protein: CASSTRGGGYGYTF. Full variable domain (outside the CDR3, taken from reference TRBV19 and TRBJ1-2): DGGITQSPKYLFRKEGQNVTLSCEQNLNHDAMYWYRQDPGQGLRLIYYSQIVNDFQKGDIAEGYSVSREKKESFPLTVTSAQKNPTAFYLCASSTRGGGYGYTFGSGTRLTVV.

The J gene is TRBJ1-1, the V gene TRBV7-8; possible D gene TRBD1, 6 bases. Germline CDR1 reads SGHVS; CDR2 reads FQNEAQ. V lost 2 bases and J lost 4, with 8 bases in between. There are 13 residues in the CDR3. The CDR3 sequence is CASSLPGVTEAFF. In DNA, the CDR3 is TGTGCCAGCAGCTTACCAGGGGTCACTGAAGCTTTCTTT.

This clone was seen more than once but under ten times. The chain links TRBV4-1 to TRBJ1-2; no firm D call. With 0 bases removed from V and 4 bases from J, the gap between germline ends came to 9 bases. Germline-derived CDR1 and CDR2 are MGHRA and YSYEKL. This CDR3 is 14 amino acids long. The CDR3, as DNA: TGCGCCAGCAGCCAAGAAACGGACGTCTATGGCTACACCTTC. This codes for CASSQETDVYGYTF.

The V call is TRBV4-1, the J call TRBJ1-1; 7 bases map to TRBD1. CDR3 length: 16 residues. Germline assignment: CDR1 MGHRA and CDR2 YSYEKL. With 3 bases clipped from V and 6 bases from J, the junction kept 13 bases outside the gene matches. In DNA, the CDR3 is TGCGCCAGCAGCCACCTTGACCGACAGGGTGTAGCTGAAGCTTTCTTT. Translated, it gives CASSHLDRQGVAEAFF.

The chain carries TRBV7-2 and TRBJ1-5; D is unclear. The ends were cut back, 2 bases at V and 1 base at J, with 6 bases in the middle. The CDR3 is 14 amino acids. Germline V gives CDR1 SGHTA, CDR2 FQGNSA. The CDR3 DNA follows: TGTGCCAGCAGCTTAATGGGCAGCAATCAGCCCCAGCATTTT. This gives the protein CASSLMGSNQPQHF. The full variable domain, with the rest looked up from reference TRBV7-2 and TRBJ1-5, is GAGVSQSPSNKVTEKGKDVELRCDPISGHTALYWYRQSLGQGLEFLIYFQGNSAPDKSGLPSDRFSAERTGGSVSTLTIQRTQQEDSAVYLCASSLMGSNQPQHFGDGTRLSIL.

V usage is TRBV19 and J usage is TRBJ2-7; TRBD1 agrees at 10 bases. V lost 4 bases to trimming and J lost 6 bases; unmatched junction nucleotides: 3. The CDR3 has 13 amino acids. Germline CDR1 and CDR2: LNHDA and SQIVND (reference sequence). The CDR3: CASSTGQGREQYF. CDR3 bases: TGTGCCAGTAGTACGGGACAGGGGCGCGAGCAGTACTTC.

V gene TRBV7-2 combines with J gene TRBJ2-7; D is undetermined. This CDR3 is built from 18 residues. The germline CDR1 and CDR2 sequences are SGHTA and FQGNSA. V was clipped by 2 bases and J by 4 bases, with 24 bases between them. Here the CDR3 reads CASSLIAGRAFQPYEQYF. CDR3 coding DNA: TGTGCCAGCAGCTTAATTGCCGGGCGCGCGTTCCAACCTTACGAGCAGTACTTC.

The rearrangement joins TRBV23-1 to TRBJ2-4; D is ambiguous. TRBV23-1 is treated as an ORF (open reading frame) with a function not yet certain. The CDR3 has 13 amino acids. The ends were cut back, 0 bases at V and 15 bases at J, with 15 bases in the middle. As DNA, the CDR3 is TGCGCCAGCAGTCAATCGACGCCCAGAGGTCGGTACTTC. This encodes CASSQSTPRGRYF.

The rearrangement uses TRBV19 and TRBJ2-3, with TRBD1 as a possible D gene (6 bases). With 3 bases removed from V and 4 bases from J, the gap between germline ends came to 17 bases. The CDR3 spans 16 residues. Germline V gives CDR1 LNHDA, CDR2 SQIVND (reference sequence). In DNA form, the CDR3 reads TGTGCCAGTAGTATGAGGACAGACCCCTTGTCAGATACGCAGTATTTT. Translated, it gives CASSMRTDPLSDTQYF.

The V gene is TRBV6-1, the J gene TRBJ1-6; a possible D gene is TRBD1 (5 bases). Trimming stripped 2 bases from V and 7 bases from J, with 12 bases between. The germline V gene encodes CDR1 MNHNS and CDR2 SASEGT. This CDR3 region has 15 residues. The CDR3 sequence: CASSEPGRKNSPLHF. The CDR3 bases are TGTGCCAGCAGTGAACCGGGACGGAAAAATTCACCCCTCCACTTT.

This rearrangement joins TRBV5-5 to TRBJ2-1, with 7 bases identical to TRBD1. The CDR3 has 16 amino acids. V shed 1 base, J shed 0 bases, and the junction held 4 bases outside the gene matches. From germline, CDR1 is SGHKS and CDR2 YYEKEE (reference sequence). In DNA form, the CDR3 reads TGTGCCAGCAGCTTGTTAGGGGGCTTCTCCTACAATGAGCAGTTCTTC. This sequence encodes CASSLLGGFSYNEQFF.

This rearrangement joins TRBV3-1 (or the pseudogene TRBV3-2) to TRBJ1-3; D is unclear. Germline V lookup: CDR1 LGHDT, CDR2 YNNKEL (reference sequence). Trimming cost V 1 base and J 0 bases, with 10 bases left between them. The CDR3 consists of 16 residues. The CDR3 nucleotides read TGTGCCAGCAGCCAAGGTTATTCCTTCTCTGGAAACACCATATATTTT. Translation: CASSQGYSFSGNTIYF.

The rearrangement links TRBV5-5 to TRBJ1-5; D gene unclear. Trimming left V 5 bases short and J 9 bases short, with 15 bases between. CDR3 length: 13 amino acids. Germline V gene data show CDR1 as SGHKS and CDR2 as YYEKEE (reference sequence). The CDR3 sequence is CASRYPIWGPQHF. The CDR3 nucleotides are TGTGCCAGCAGATACCCGATCTGGGGGCCCCAGCATTTT. Together with reference TRBV5-5 and TRBJ1-5, the CDR3 gives the full variable domain: DAGVTQSPTHLIKTRGQQVTLRCSPISGHKSVSWYQQVLGQGPQFIFQYYEKEERGRGNFPDRFSARQFPNYSSELNVNALLLGDSALYLCASRYPIWGPQHFGDGTRLSIL.

The V call is TRBV11-3, the J call TRBJ2-1; D ambiguous. CDR3 length equals 15 residues. Germline V gene data show CDR1 as SGHNT and CDR2 as YENEEA. V lost 0 bases to trimming and J lost 0 bases, with 6 bases between them. The CDR3 protein is CASSLEQSSYNEQFF. The DNA for the CDR3 is TGTGCCAGCAGCTTAGAACAAAGCTCCTACAATGAGCAGTTCTTC.

The CDR3 nucleotides are TGCAGCGTTGTAAGCAGTAGCAATCAGCCCCAGCATTTT. Amino acid sequence: CSVVSSSNQPQHF. J is TRBJ1-5 and V is TRBV29-1; the D is unclear. CDR3 length: 13 residues. Trimming took off 4 bases at V and 0 bases at J, with 7 bases between the two ends. Germline V gene sequence: CDR1 SQVTM, CDR2 ANQGSEA.

V usage is TRBV25-1 and J usage is TRBJ1-1, with D perhaps matching TRBD1 (6 bases). The V gene's germline CDR1 is MGHDK and CDR2 SYGVNS. The CDR3 length is 16 residues. The germline V and J ends were trimmed by 1 base and 11 bases, with 23 bases remaining between them. The CDR3 loop is CASSESGSGATSRAFF. CDR3 nucleotides: TGTGCCAGCAGTGAATCTGGGTCAGGGGCCACGAGCAGGGCTTTCTTT.

The rearrangement joins TRBV30 to TRBJ2-7; 8 nucleotides match TRBD1. V shed 2 bases, J shed 0 bases, and the junction held 12 bases outside the gene matches. CDR1 is GTSNPN, CDR2 SVGIG, per germline (reference sequence). The CDR3 contains 17 residues. The CDR3 nucleotides read TGTGCCTGGAGTATGGACAGGGAAATCAGGTACTCCTACGAGCAGTACTTC. Its protein product is CAWSMDREIRYSYEQYF.

The rearrangement uses TRBV25-1 and TRBJ2-1; 9 nucleotides line up with TRBD2. Trimming took 2 bases from V and 9 from J; bases not matched to a gene: 5. The CDR3 contains 14 residues. The germline V gene has CDR1 MGHDK and CDR2 SYGVNS. CDR3: CASSEPAGGFEQFF. The CDR3 DNA reads TGTGCCAGCAGTGAACCAGCGGGGGGTTTTGAGCAGTTCTTC. Combining the CDR3 with reference TRBV25-1 and TRBJ2-1 gives the whole variable domain EADIYQTPRYLVIGTGKKITLECSQTMGHDKMYWYQQDPGMELHLIHYSYGVNSTEKGDLSSESTVSRIRTEHFPLTLESARPSHTSQYLCASSEPAGGFEQFFGPGTRLTVL.

CDR3 sequence (DNA): TGTGCCAGCAGCCCATCACACGGGGAGCTGTTTTTT. Translating it yields CASSPSHGELFF. The V and J genes are TRBV7-6 and TRBJ2-2; no firm D call. The CDR3 is 12 residues long. Trimming left V 5 bases short and J 7 bases short, with 8 bases between. In germline, CDR1 is SGHVS, CDR2 FNYEAQ.

The chain recombines TRBV19 with TRBJ2-1, with D possibly being TRBD1 (5 bases). Germline V gene data show CDR1 as LNHDA and CDR2 as SQIVND (reference sequence). Trimming cost V 3 bases and J 5 bases, with 11 bases left between them. This CDR3 region has 14 residues. CDR3 in amino acids: CASSMAGLNNEQFF. CDR3 coding DNA: TGTGCCAGTAGTATGGCAGGGCTAAACAATGAGCAGTTCTTC.

This chain links TRBV5-1 with TRBJ1-1; 10 positions match TRBD1. CDR3 length: 17 amino acids. The germline CDR1 and CDR2 sequences are SGHRS and YFSETQ. V shed 0 bases, J shed 4 bases, and the junction held 9 bases outside the gene matches. CDR3 region: CASSLVPPGQGSTEAFF. For the CDR3, the DNA is TGCGCCAGCAGCTTGGTGCCTCCGGGACAGGGGAGCACTGAAGCTTTCTTT.

The chain recombines TRBV19 with TRBJ2-1; TRBD1 matches 9 bases. The CDR3 consists of 17 residues. Germline trimming cut 4 bases from V and 7 bases from J; bases unmatched to any gene: 14. Germline assignment: CDR1 LNHDA and CDR2 SQIVND (reference sequence). CDR3 protein: CASSTPEGQGWGNEQFF. CDR3 sequence (DNA): TGTGCCAGTAGTACGCCCGAGGGACAGGGATGGGGAAATGAGCAGTTCTTC.

The CDR3 sequence: CSVSEYEAFF. The CDR3, as DNA: TGCAGTGTTAGCGAGTATGAAGCTTTCTTT. This chain uses TRBV20-1 with TRBJ1-1; D gene uncertain. Deletions cut 7 bases from V and 7 bases from J, with 10 bases between. There are 10 residues in the CDR3. The germline V gene encodes CDR1 DFQATT and CDR2 SNEGSKA (reference sequence).

The chain couples TRBV7-3 to TRBJ1-1; D perhaps matches TRBD1 (5 bases). Between the trimmed V and J ends, which lost 4 bases and 8 bases, there was a span of 11 bases. CDR1 SGHTA and CDR2 FQGTGA come from the germline V gene. This CDR3 has 12 amino acids. In DNA, the CDR3 is TGTGCCAGCAGCTCCGTGGGGGGAGAAGCTTTCTTT. Protein sequence: CASSSVGGEAFF.

The V gene is TRBV11-2, the J gene TRBJ2-7; maybe TRBD2 (5 bases). Trimming cost V 0 bases and J 6 bases, with 15 bases left between them. This CDR3 region has 15 residues. Germline V gene data show CDR1 as SGHAT and CDR2 as FQNNGV. CDR3 in DNA: TGTGCCAGCAGCTTAGAACGGGGAATCCATACCGAGCAGTACTTC. Translating gives CASSLERGIHTEQYF.

This chain joins TRBV7-9 and TRBJ2-1; 11 positions match TRBD1. The CDR3 runs 17 residues. CDR1 is SEHNR and CDR2 is FQNEAQ in the germline V gene (reference sequence). Trimming at V came to 1 base and at J to 5 bases, leaving 7 bases not matched to a gene. CDR3 region: CASSLGLDRGRNNEQFF. In DNA, the CDR3 is TGTGCCAGCAGCTTAGGTCTGGACAGGGGGCGCAACAATGAGCAGTTCTTC.

This clone was picked up one time. For the CDR3, the DNA is TGTGCCAGCAGTCTGGGGCTTCGGGACGAGCAGTACTTC. Residues: CASSLGLRDEQYF. This chain joins TRBV28 and TRBJ2-7; D is possibly TRBD1 (5 bases). Germline CDR1 and CDR2: MDHEN and SYDVKM. Trimming left V 5 bases short and J 5 bases short, with 13 bases between. The CDR3 contains 13 residues.

V and J are TRBV7-2 and TRBJ1-6; 7 bases are shared with TRBD1. CDR3 length: 14 residues. Germline V gene lookup returns CDR1 SGHTA and CDR2 FQGNSA. The V and J ends lost 1 base and 9 bases, in that order; junction bases with no gene match: 3. The CDR3 protein is CASSLDRGGSPLHF. For the CDR3, the DNA is TGTGCCAGCAGCTTAGACAGGGGTGGTTCACCCCTCCACTTT.

V usage is TRBV3-1 (or the pseudogene TRBV3-2) and J usage is TRBJ2-1, with D maybe TRBD1 (6 bases). The CDR3 is 18 amino acids. Trimming pared 0 bases from V and 2 bases from J, leaving 17 bases between. The germline gives CDR1 LGHDT, CDR2 YNNKEL (reference sequence). CDR3 coding DNA: TGTGCCAGCAGCCAAGAACTGTCACAGGGCCAACCCTACAATGAGCAGTTCTTC. Protein sequence: CASSQELSQGQPYNEQFF.

This clone showed up just a few times. V usage is TRBV7-2 and J usage is TRBJ2-7; D not resolved. Germline V gene lookup returns CDR1 SGHTA and CDR2 FQGNSA. Trimming stripped 3 bases from V and 6 bases from J, with 9 bases between. The CDR3 spans 12 residues. CDR3 DNA: TGTGCCAGCAGCTTGTCCATTTCCGAGCAGTACTTC. Its translation: CASSLSISEQYF.